This TCR beta chain is from a study of blood T cell repertoires in COVID-19. Study overall: Specimens from acute and convalescent COVID-19 originated in the United States, Italy and Spain. T cells, B-cell-depleted T cells, or PBMCs supplied cDNA or gDNA.

How the authors handled the data: The authors estimated nucleated cell counts from reference gene primer amplification. Libraries were prepared by immunoSEQ multiplex PCR; TCRdb keeps only in-frame clonotypes and omits some of them. V and J calls and clone size are as listed in that table; D and trimming were resolved from the DNA. The sample records 200,000 to 250,000 clones, approximately 85% being singletons. This CDR3 contains 16 residues. V was clipped by 6 bases and J by 1 base, with 16 bases between them. The V gene's germline CDR1 is KGHSH and CDR2 LQKENI. The TCR originated in a man aged 35 to 55 with acute or convalescent COVID-19. The chain carries TRBV18 and TRBJ1-5; D is undetermined. Source material: peripheral blood. The CDR3 region has the DNA TGTGCCAGCTCTAACGCCCCTACCCAAAGCAATCAGCCCCAGCATTTT. Translating it yields CASSNAPTQSNQPQHF.